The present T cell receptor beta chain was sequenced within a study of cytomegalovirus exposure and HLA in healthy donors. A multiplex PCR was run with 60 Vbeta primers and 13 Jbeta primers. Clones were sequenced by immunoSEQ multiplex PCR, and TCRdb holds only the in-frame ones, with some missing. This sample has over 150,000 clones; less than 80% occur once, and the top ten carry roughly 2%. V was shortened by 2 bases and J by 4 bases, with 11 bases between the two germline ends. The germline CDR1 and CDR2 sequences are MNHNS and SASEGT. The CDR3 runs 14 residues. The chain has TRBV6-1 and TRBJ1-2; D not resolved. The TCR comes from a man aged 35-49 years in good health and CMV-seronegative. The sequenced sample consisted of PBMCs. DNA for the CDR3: TGTGCCAGCAGTGAATCCCCCTATTTCTATGGCTACACCTTC. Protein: CASSESPYFYGYTF.